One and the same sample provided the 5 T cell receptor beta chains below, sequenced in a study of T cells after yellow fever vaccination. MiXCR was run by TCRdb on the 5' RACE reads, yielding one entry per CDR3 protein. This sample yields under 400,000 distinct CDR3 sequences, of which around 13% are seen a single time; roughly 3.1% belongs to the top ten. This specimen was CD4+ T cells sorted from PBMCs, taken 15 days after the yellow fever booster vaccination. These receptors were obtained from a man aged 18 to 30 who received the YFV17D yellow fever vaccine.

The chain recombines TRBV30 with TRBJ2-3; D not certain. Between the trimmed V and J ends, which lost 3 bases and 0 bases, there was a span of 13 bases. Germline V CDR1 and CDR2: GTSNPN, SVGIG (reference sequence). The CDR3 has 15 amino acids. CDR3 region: CAWSLITGSTDTQYF. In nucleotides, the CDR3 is TGTGCCTGGAGCCTCATTACTGGAAGCACAGATACGCAGTATTTT.

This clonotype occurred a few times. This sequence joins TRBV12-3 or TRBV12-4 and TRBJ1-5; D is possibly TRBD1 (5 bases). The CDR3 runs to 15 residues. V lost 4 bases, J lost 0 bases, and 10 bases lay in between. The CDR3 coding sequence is TGTGCCAGCAGTTCCCGACAGCTTAGCAATCAGCCCCAGCATTTT. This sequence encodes CASSSRQLSNQPQHF.

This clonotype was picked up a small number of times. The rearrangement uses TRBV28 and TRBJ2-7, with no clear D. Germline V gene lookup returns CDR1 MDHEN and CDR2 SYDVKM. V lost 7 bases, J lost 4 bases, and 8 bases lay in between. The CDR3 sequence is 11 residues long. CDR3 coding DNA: TGTGCCAGCACCGATGGGTACGAGCAGTACGTC. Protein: CASTDGYEQYV.

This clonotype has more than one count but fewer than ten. CDR3 nucleotide sequence: TGTGCCAGCAGCGCTGGGTGGGGGGCGGTCACTGAAGCTTTCTTT. Its translation is CASSAGWGAVTEAFF. The rearrangement joins TRBV9 to TRBJ1-1; TRBD1 might be the D (6 bases). This CDR3 spans 15 amino acids. V shed 3 bases and J shed 4 bases, with 16 bases lying between them. The germline gives CDR1 SGDLS, CDR2 YYNGEE.

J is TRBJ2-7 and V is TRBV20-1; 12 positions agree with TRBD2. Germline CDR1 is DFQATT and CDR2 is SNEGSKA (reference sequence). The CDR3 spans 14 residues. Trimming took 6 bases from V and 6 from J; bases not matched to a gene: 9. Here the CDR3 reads CSALTGLAGSEQYV. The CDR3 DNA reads TGCAGTGCCCTGACCGGACTAGCGGGGTCCGAGCAGTACGTC.